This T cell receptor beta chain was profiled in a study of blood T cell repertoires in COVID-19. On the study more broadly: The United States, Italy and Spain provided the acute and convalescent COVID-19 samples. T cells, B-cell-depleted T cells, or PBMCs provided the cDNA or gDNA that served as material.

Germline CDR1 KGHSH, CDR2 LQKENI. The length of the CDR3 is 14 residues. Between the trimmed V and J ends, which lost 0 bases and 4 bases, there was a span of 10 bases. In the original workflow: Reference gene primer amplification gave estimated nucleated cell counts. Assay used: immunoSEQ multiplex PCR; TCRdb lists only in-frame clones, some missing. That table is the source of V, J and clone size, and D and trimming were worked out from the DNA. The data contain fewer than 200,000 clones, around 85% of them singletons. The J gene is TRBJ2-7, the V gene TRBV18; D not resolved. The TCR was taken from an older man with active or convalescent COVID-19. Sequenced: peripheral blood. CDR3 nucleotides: TGTGCCAGCTCACCACCGGCTCTGCGGTACGAGCAGTACTTC. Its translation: CASSPPALRYEQYF.